A selection of T cell receptor beta chains follows, all from one sample in a study of type 1 regulatory T cells. TCRdb fed the reads into MiXCR, producing one record per CDR3 protein. The sample yields about 68,000 distinct CDR3 sequences, nearly 65% seen once. Their recognized antigens are unknown. Sequenced: cultured T cells, either the whole culture or a sorted T cell fraction (not recorded which). The receptor source for this set is a human donor in good health. Each CDR3 is given with its conserved first and last residue. A D gene is named only where the DNA matches it firmly. Expanded clones get a size class; other rows say once, few or many, or leave the size out.

D	size	V	J	CDR3	DNA
TRBD1	.	TRBV5-1	TRBJ2-7	CASSARQGTGYEQYF	TGCGCCAGCAGCGCTAGACAGGGTACGGGTTACGAGCAGTACTTC
.	.	TRBV3-1	TRBJ2-1	CASSSTANNEQFF	TGTGCCAGCAGCTCAACAGCGAACAATGAGCAGTTCTTC
TRBD1	.	TRBV19	TRBJ2-6	CASNLGQGAGANVLTF	TGTGCCAGTAATTTAGGACAGGGAGCTGGGGCCAACGTCCTGACTTTC
.	.	TRBV28	TRBJ2-1	CASSLFRGESYNEQFF	TGTGCCAGCAGTTTATTCAGGGGGGAGTCCTACAATGAGCAGTTCTTC
.	.	TRBV18	TRBJ2-7	CASSPSPGRGGEQYF	TGTGCCAGCTCACCAAGCCCGGGACGGGGCGGAGAGCAGTACTTC
TRBD2	.	TRBV7-9	TRBJ2-4	CASSPLGLAATIQYF	TGTGCCAGCAGCCCCCTGGGACTAGCGGCCACAATTCAGTACTTC
.	few	TRBV6-1	TRBJ2-7	CASRTYSYEQYF	TGTGCCAGCCGGACGTACTCCTACGAGCAGTACTTC
.	.	TRBV27	TRBJ2-2	CASRVLAHGGSGELFF	TGTGCCAGCAGGGTTCTCGCGCACGGGGGTTCCGGGGAGCTGTTTTTT
.	.	TRBV28	TRBJ2-1	CASRGGRGTYNEQFF	TGTGCCAGCAGGGGCGGGCGGGGAACCTACAATGAGCAGTTCTTC
TRBD2	.	TRBV5-1	TRBJ2-1	CASSLGSAGVYNEQFF	TGCGCCAGCAGCTTGGGGTCAGCGGGAGTCTACAATGAGCAGTTCTTC
.	few	TRBV20-1	TRBJ2-1	CSATRSGPQSEQFF	TGCAGTGCAACCCGCTCGGGGCCCCAGAGCGAGCAGTTCTTC
.	few	TRBV7-9	TRBJ1-2	CASEDGEARGYTF	TGTGCCAGCGAGGATGGGGAAGCGCGGGGCTACACCTTC
TRBD2	.	TRBV18	TRBJ2-7	CASSPPGLAGGRVPYEQYF	TGTGCCAGCTCACCACCGGGACTAGCGGGAGGTAGGGTTCCCTACGAGCAGTACTTC
TRBD1	once	TRBV20-1	TRBJ2-4	CSGTDRGVRNIQYF	TGCAGTGGAACGGACAGGGGGGTTAGAAACATTCAGTACTTC
.	.	TRBV2	TRBJ2-7	CASSSEPYEQYF	TGTGCCAGCAGTTCGGAACCCTACGAGCAGTACTTC
.	.	TRBV7-3	TRBJ2-1	CASSSLAGTGYNEQFF	TGTGCCAGCAGCTCCTTAGCCGGCACGGGGTACAATGAGCAGTTCTTC
.	.	TRBV27	TRBJ2-1	CASSLKGSTFSYNEQFF	TGTGCCAGCAGTTTGAAAGGGTCGACGTTCTCCTACAATGAGCAGTTCTTC
TRBD1	.	TRBV7-2	TRBJ1-1	CASSLVFGTGAEAFF	TGTGCCAGCAGCTTAGTCTTCGGGACAGGGGCTGAAGCTTTCTTT
TRBD2	.	TRBV20-1	TRBJ2-1	CSASGLAGYNEQFF	TGCAGTGCTAGCGGTCTAGCGGGGTACAATGAGCAGTTCTTC
.	.	TRBV4-2	TRBJ2-1	CASSQEPGVGSYNEQFF	TGTGCCAGCAGCCAAGAGCCGGGGGTAGGGTCCTACAATGAGCAGTTCTTC
.	.	TRBV2	TRBJ2-7	CASSPLGVSREQYF	TGTGCCAGCAGTCCCCTGGGTGTTAGCCGCGAGCAGTACTTC
.	few	TRBV5-1	TRBJ2-7	CASSLGADSYEQYF	TGCGCCAGCAGCTTGGGGGCGGACTCCTACGAGCAGTACTTC
TRBD1	.	TRBV18	TRBJ2-7	CASSPDGTGPYGQYF	TGTGCCAGTTCACCAGACGGGACAGGACCCTACGGGCAGTACTTC
.	.	TRBV18	TRBJ1-1	CASSPLGKGRLNTEAFF	TGTGCCAGCTCACCACTAGGAAAGGGGCGCTTGAACACTGAAGCTTTCTTT
.	few	TRBV27	TRBJ2-5	CASSLSNGKGQETQYF	TGTGCCAGCAGTTTATCGAACGGAAAGGGCCAAGAGACCCAGTACTTC
.	once	TRBV20-1	TRBJ2-5	CSARGLVGRGETQYF	TGCAGTGCTAGAGGTCTCGTCGGGCGAGGAGAGACCCAGTACTTC
TRBD1	once	TRBV10-3	TRBJ2-7	CAIKLDRDHEQYF	TGTGCCATTAAATTGGACAGGGACCACGAGCAGTACTTC
.	.	TRBV3-1	TRBJ2-7	CASSHTGEQYF	TGTGCCAGCAGCCATACAGGCGAGCAGTACTTC
TRBD2	.	TRBV5-4	TRBJ2-1	CASSLPLAGVGEQFF	TGTGCCAGCAGCTTGCCACTAGCGGGAGTAGGAGAGCAGTTCTTC
TRBD2	.	TRBV10-2	TRBJ2-1	CASRGGTSGHEQFF	TGCGCCAGCAGGGGCGGGACTAGCGGGCATGAGCAGTTCTTC
TRBD2	.	TRBV7-3	TRBJ2-1	CASSTTSGIGEQFF	TGTGCCAGCAGCACGACTAGCGGGATCGGTGAGCAGTTCTTC
TRBD1	.	TRBV20-1	TRBJ2-4	CSARDGGQGGNIQYF	TGCAGTGCTAGAGATGGGGGACAGGGGGGGAACATTCAGTACTTC
TRBD2	.	TRBV27	TRBJ2-2	CASSSYLRTRRNTGELFF	TGTGCCAGCAGTTCCTACCTCCGGACTAGGAGGAACACCGGGGAGCTGTTTTTT
TRBD2	.	TRBV20-1	TRBJ2-3	CSAPVQREDSTDTQYF	TGCAGTGCTCCCGTGCAGCGGGAGGATAGCACAGATACGCAGTATTTT
TRBD2	.	TRBV7-9	TRBJ2-1	CASSPSGRGFRDNEQFF	TGTGCCAGCAGCCCCAGCGGGAGAGGTTTTAGGGACAATGAGCAGTTCTTC
TRBD2	.	TRBV4-2	TRBJ2-3	CASSQEGRLAATDTQYF	TGTGCCAGCAGCCAAGAGGGAAGACTAGCGGCCACAGATACGCAGTATTTT
TRBD2	.	TRBV11-2	TRBJ2-4	CASSLEGTSGGGIQYF	TGTGCCAGCAGCTTAGAGGGGACTAGCGGAGGGGGCATTCAGTACTTC
.	few	TRBV20-1	TRBJ2-7	CSASGLRSYEQYF	TGCAGTGCTAGCGGACTGCGCTCCTACGAGCAGTACTTC
.	.	TRBV7-3	TRBJ1-1	CASTPDINTEAFF	TGTGCCAGCACCCCCGACATTAACACTGAAGCTTTCTTT
.	.	TRBV6-5	TRBJ1-1	CASSQDSYEAFF	TGTGCCAGCAGCCAGGACAGTTATGAAGCTTTCTTT
TRBD1	.	TRBV19	TRBJ2-5	CASSIGQGAETQYF	TGTGCCAGTAGTATTGGACAGGGAGCAGAGACCCAGTACTTC
.	.	TRBV29-1	TRBJ2-1	CSVRGLRDEQFF	TGCAGCGTCAGGGGACTTCGGGATGAGCAGTTCTTC
TRBD2	.	TRBV9	TRBJ2-5	CASSVESSGSRETQYF	TGTGCCAGCAGCGTAGAGTCTAGCGGGAGTCGGGAGACCCAGTACTTC
.	.	TRBV5-1	TRBJ2-5	CASSLGQSETQYF	TGCGCCAGCAGCTTGGGACAGTCGGAGACCCAGTACTTC
TRBD1	.	TRBV5-4	TRBJ2-5	CASSLIGTGGETQYF	TGTGCCAGCAGCTTAATAGGGACAGGAGGAGAGACCCAGTACTTC
.	.	TRBV6-2/TRBV6-3	TRBJ1-5	CASSYVPGQPQHF	TGTGCCAGCAGTTACGTCCCCGGGCAGCCCCAGCATTTT